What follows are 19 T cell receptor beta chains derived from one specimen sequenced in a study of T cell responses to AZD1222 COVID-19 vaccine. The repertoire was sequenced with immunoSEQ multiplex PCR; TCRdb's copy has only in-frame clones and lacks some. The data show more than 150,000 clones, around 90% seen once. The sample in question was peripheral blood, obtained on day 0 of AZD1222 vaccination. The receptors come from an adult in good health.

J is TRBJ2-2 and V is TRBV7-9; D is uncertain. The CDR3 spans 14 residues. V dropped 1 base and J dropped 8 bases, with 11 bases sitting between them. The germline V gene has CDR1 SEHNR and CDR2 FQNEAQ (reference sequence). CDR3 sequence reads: CASSLVQYAGELFF. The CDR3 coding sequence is TGTGCCAGCAGCTTAGTCCAGTACGCTGGGGAGCTGTTTTTT.

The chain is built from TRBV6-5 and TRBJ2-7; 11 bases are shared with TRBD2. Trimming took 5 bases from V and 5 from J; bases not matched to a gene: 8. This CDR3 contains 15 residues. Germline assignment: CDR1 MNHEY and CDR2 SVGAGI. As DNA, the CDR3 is TGTGCCAGCAGTCCTACTAGCGGGAGTACCCACGAGCAGTACTTC. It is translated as CASSPTSGSTHEQYF.

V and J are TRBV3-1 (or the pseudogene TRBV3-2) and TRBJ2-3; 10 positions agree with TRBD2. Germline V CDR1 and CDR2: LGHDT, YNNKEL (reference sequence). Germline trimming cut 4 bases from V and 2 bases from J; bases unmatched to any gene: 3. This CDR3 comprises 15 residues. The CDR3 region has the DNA TGTGCCAGCAGCCGTCTAGCGGGAGACACAGATACGCAGTATTTT. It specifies CASSRLAGDTDTQYF.

CDR3 sequence: CASSPHQGNNQPQHF. CDR3 coding DNA: TGTGCCAGCAGCCCTCATCAGGGGAACAATCAGCCCCAGCATTTT. V and J are TRBV7-8 and TRBJ1-5; D might be TRBD1 (6 bases). V lost 5 bases and J 3 bases, leaving 14 bases between the germline ends. The CDR3 length is 15 residues. Germline values: CDR1 SGHVS, CDR2 FQNEAQ.

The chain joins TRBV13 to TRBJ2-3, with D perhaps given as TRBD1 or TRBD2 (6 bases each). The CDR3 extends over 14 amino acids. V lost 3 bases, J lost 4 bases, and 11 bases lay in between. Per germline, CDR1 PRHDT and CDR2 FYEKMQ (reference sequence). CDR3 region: CASSFSGGPDTQYF. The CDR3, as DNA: TGTGCCAGCAGCTTCTCCGGGGGCCCAGATACGCAGTATTTT.

This CDR3 is CAWRVRANVLTF. Written as DNA, the CDR3 is TGTGCCTGGAGAGTGAGGGCCAACGTCCTGACTTTC. This chain links TRBV30 with TRBJ2-6; D call uncertain. V lost 3 bases and J lost 5, with 5 bases in between. This CDR3 comprises 12 residues. Germline V lookup: CDR1 GTSNPN, CDR2 SVGIG (reference sequence).

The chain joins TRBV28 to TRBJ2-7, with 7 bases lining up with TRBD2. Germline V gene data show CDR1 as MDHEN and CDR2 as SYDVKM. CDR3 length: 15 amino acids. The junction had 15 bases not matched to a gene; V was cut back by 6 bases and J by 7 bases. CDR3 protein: CASRELATKTREQYF. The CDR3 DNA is TGTGCCAGCAGGGAACTAGCGACAAAGACCAGGGAGCAGTACTTC.

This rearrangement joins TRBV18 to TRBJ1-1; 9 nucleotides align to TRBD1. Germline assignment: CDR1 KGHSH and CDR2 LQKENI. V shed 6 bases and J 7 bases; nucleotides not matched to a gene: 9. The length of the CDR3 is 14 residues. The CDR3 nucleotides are TGTGCCAGCTCGGCCGGGACAGGGCGTAGTGAAGCTTTCTTT. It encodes CASSAGTGRSEAFF.

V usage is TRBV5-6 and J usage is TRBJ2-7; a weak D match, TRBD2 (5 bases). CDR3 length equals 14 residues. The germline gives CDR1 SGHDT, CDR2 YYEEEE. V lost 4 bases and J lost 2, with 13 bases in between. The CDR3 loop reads CASSAGGRPYEQYF. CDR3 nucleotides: TGTGCCAGCAGCGCGGGTGGCAGACCCTACGAGCAGTACTTC.

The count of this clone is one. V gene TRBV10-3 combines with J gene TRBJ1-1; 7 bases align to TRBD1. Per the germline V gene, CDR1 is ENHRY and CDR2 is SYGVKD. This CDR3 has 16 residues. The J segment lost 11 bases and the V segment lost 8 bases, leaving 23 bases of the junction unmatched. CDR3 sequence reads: CAIRNPTGLIGLEAFF. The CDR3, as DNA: TGTGCCATCCGAAATCCGACAGGGTTGATTGGGCTTGAGGCTTTCTTT.

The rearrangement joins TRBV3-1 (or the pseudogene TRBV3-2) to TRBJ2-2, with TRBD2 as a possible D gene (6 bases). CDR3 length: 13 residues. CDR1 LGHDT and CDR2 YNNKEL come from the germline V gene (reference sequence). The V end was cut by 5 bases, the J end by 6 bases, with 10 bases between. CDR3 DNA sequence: TGTGCCAGCAGCTTCGGGACTGCCGGGGAGCTGTTTTTT. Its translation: CASSFGTAGELFF.

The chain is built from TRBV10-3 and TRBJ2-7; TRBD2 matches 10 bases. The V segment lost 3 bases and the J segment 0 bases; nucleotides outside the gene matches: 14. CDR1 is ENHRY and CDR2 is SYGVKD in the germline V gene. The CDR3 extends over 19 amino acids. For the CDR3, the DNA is TGTGCCATCAGTGACCCCCGGTTACTAGCGGGAAGGAGCTCCTACGAGCAGTACTTC. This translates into CAISDPRLLAGRSSYEQYF.

The CDR3 DNA sequence: TGTGCCAGTAGTATGGAGGGTGGACAGCCCCAGCATTTT. Amino acids: CASSMEGGQPQHF. The rearrangement joins TRBV19 to TRBJ1-5, with D uncertain. This CDR3 has 13 residues. Germline V gives CDR1 LNHDA, CDR2 SQIVND (reference sequence). V lost 3 bases to trimming and J lost 7 bases, with 10 bases between them.

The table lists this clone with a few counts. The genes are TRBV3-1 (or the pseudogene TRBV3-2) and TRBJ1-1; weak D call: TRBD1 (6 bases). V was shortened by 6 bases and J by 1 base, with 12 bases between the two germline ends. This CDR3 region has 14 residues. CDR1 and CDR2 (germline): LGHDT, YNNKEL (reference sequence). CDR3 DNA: TGTGCCAGCAGTAGAGGACAGTCGAACACTGAAGCTTTCTTT. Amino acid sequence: CASSRGQSNTEAFF.

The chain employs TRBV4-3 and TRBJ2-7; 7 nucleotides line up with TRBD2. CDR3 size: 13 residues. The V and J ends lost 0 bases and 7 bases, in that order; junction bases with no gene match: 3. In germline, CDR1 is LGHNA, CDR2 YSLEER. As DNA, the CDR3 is TGCGCCAGCAGCCAAGATCGGGGGGTTGAGCAGTACTTC. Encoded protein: CASSQDRGVEQYF.

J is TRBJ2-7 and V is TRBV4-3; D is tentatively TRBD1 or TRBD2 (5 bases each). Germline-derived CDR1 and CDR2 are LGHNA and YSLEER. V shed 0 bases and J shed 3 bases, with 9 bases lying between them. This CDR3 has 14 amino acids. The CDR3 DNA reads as TGCGCCAGCAGCCAAGAATTTGGGGGCTACGAGCAGTACTTC. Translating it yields CASSQEFGGYEQYF.

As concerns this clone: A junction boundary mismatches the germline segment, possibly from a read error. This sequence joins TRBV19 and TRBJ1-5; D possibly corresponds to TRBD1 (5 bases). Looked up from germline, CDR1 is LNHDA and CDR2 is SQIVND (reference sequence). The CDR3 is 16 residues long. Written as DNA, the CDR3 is TGTGCCAGTAGTATTTCAGGGAAAGGCCGGAATCGGCCCCAGCATTTT. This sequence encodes CASSISGKGRNRPQHF.

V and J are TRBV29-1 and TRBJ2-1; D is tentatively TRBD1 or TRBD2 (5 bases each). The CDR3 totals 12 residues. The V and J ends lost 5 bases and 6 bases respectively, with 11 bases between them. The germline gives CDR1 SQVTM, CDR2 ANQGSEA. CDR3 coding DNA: TGCAGCGTTTGGACCGGGACCAATGAGCAGTTCTTC. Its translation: CSVWTGTNEQFF.

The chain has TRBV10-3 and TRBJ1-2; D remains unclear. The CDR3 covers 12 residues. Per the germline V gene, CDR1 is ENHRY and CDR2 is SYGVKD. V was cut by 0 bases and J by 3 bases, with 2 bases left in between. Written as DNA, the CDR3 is TGTGCCATCAGTGAGTCTGACTATGGCTACACCTTC. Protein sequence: CAISESDYGYTF.